This TCR beta chain was captured in a study of cytomegalovirus exposure and HLA in healthy donors. About this clone: Its matching antigen is unknown.

Primers for the PCR totalled 60 Vbeta and 13 Jbeta. Original methodology: Later, 65 million to 85 million unique TCR beta chains were counted in an analysis, and roughly 11 million of them were shared. Measured with immunoSEQ multiplex PCR; TCRdb has only the in-frame clones, and not every one. V and J calls and clone size are copied from that table; D and trimming were computed from the DNA. Found here are approximately 290,000 clones, 80% of them singletons; the top ten hold less than 0.4%. Study-wide results and limits: Presence/absence comparisons presumed near-even sequencing depth among donors. In a later analysis, most CMV-associated TCR beta chains appeared HLA-restricted.

CDR1 is MNHEY and CDR2 is SMNVEV in the germline V gene (reference sequence). This CDR3 is built from 16 residues. V was pared by 7 bases and J by 5 bases, with 10 bases of the junction left unmatched. Sequenced: PBMCs. The source is a girl aged 2-15 years in good health and CMV-seronegative. The J gene is TRBJ2-1, the V gene TRBV27, with TRBD2 identical over 11 bases. In DNA, the CDR3 is TGTGCCAGCAACGAATTAGCGGGAGGGTCGAACAATGAGCAGTTCTTC. It specifies CASNELAGGSNNEQFF.